This TCR beta chain originates from a study of T cell repertoires in cytomegalovirus infection. Study overall: Well-studied HLA-B-restricted CMV epitopes were used in the study alongside recently identified HLA-C-restricted ones. Public TCR beta signatures were indicative of both CMV infection and a matching HLA type. Study observations and caveats: Carriage of CMV together with the relevant HLA was identifiable through cumulative public TCR beta family frequency.

This clonotype was seen a handful of times. Antigen unknown. TCRdb ran MiXCR on the reads and lists one entry per CDR3 protein. The sample has around 55,000 distinct CDR3 sequences; around 18% are singletons. The CDR3 runs to 13 residues. In germline, CDR1 is SGHAT, CDR2 FQNNGV. Trimming took off 5 bases at V and 4 bases at J, with 11 bases between the two ends. The specimen comprised CD8+ T cells from cultured PBMCs, sampled from culture after CMV antigen stimulation. The receptor comes from a human donor in good health (CMV status not recorded). Some clones in this sample may be carry-over from other donors' samples. The chain is built from TRBV11-2 and TRBJ1-2; D is unresolved. The CDR3, as DNA: TGTGCCAGCAGCAAAGGACCGGCCTATGGCTACACCTTC. Protein product: CASSKGPAYGYTF.